This section outlines one T cell receptor (beta chain) sequence together with its context. The target antigen is unknown. A single record per CDR3 protein comes from TCRdb applying MiXCR to the reads. The sample lists a few hundred thousand distinct CDR3 sequences, 15% to 20% seen once, with approximately 12% in the top ten. This entry belongs to a study of T cell repertoires in cytomegalovirus infection. The overall study: Evidence of both CMV infection and a matching HLA type came from public TCR beta signatures. Study-level results: What dominated the ex vivo response were HLA-C-restricted CMV-specific TCR beta clonotypes.

Germline V gives CDR1 MNHNS, CDR2 SASEGT. The CDR3 extends over 14 amino acids. The germline V and J ends were trimmed by 2 bases and 5 bases, with 10 bases remaining between them. This TCR was recovered from a human donor in good health (CMV status not recorded). Some clones in this sample may be carry-over from other donors' samples. Sequencing input: PBMCs. The genes are TRBV6-1 and TRBJ1-5; D uncertain. The CDR3 loop reads CASSEKRVDQPQHF. As DNA, the CDR3 is TGTGCCAGCAGTGAAAAGAGGGTGGATCAGCCCCAGCATTTT.